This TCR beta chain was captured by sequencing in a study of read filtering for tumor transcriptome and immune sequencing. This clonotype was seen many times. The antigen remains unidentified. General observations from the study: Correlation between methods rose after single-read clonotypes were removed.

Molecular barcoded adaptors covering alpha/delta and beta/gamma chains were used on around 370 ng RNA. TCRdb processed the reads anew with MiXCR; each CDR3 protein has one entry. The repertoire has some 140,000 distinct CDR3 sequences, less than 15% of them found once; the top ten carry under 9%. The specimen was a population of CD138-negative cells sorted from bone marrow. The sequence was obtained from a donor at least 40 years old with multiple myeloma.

The CDR3, as DNA: TGTGCCAGCAGCCAAGGGTCGTTGGGCTACGAGCAGTACTTC. This translates into CASSQGSLGYEQYF. The chain uses TRBV14 and TRBJ2-7, with D uncertain. The CDR3 covers 14 residues. Per the germline V gene, CDR1 is SGHDN and CDR2 is FVKESK. V was trimmed by 1 base and J by 3 bases, leaving 10 bases between them.